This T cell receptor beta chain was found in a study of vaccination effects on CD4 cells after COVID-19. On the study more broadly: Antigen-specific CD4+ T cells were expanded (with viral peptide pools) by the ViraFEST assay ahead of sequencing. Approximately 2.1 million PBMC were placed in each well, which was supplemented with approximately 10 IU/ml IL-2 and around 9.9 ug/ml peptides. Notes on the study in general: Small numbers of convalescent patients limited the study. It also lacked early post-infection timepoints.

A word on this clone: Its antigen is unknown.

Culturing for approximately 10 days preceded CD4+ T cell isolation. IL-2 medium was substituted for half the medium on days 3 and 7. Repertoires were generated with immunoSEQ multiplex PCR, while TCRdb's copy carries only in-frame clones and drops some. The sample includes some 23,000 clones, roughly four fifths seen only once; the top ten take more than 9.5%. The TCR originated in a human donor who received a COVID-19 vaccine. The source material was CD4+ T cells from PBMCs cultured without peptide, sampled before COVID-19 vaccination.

The CDR3: CASSFLAGDSYEQYF. CDR3 nucleotides: TGTGCCAGTAGTTTCCTAGCGGGAGACTCCTACGAGCAGTACTTC. The chain employs TRBV19 and TRBJ2-7; 10 positions agree with TRBD2. V lost 5 bases and J lost 0; bases outside the gene matches: 4. CDR1 and CDR2 from the germline V gene are LNHDA and SQIVND (reference sequence). The CDR3 totals 15 residues.